This T cell receptor beta chain was sequenced in a study of T cell changes during pregnancy in multiple sclerosis. The CDR3 runs 16 residues. Germline CDR1 and CDR2: SGHRS and YFSETQ. The V segment lost 4 bases and the J segment 3 bases; nucleotides outside the gene matches: 9. This table comes from immunoSEQ multiplex PCR, and its TCRdb copy is limited to in-frame clones, with some not included. This table holds about 40,000 clones, around 90% found once. The genes are TRBV5-1 and TRBJ2-5; 10 bases line up with TRBD1. The material sequenced was CD8+ T cells from peripheral blood mononuclear cells, taken before pregnancy. This sequence originates from a female donor with multiple sclerosis, enrolled in a pregnancy study. The DNA for the CDR3 is TGCGCCAGCAGCCTTCCGCGACAGGGGGCAAAAGAGACCCAGTACTTC. It translates to CASSLPRQGAKETQYF.